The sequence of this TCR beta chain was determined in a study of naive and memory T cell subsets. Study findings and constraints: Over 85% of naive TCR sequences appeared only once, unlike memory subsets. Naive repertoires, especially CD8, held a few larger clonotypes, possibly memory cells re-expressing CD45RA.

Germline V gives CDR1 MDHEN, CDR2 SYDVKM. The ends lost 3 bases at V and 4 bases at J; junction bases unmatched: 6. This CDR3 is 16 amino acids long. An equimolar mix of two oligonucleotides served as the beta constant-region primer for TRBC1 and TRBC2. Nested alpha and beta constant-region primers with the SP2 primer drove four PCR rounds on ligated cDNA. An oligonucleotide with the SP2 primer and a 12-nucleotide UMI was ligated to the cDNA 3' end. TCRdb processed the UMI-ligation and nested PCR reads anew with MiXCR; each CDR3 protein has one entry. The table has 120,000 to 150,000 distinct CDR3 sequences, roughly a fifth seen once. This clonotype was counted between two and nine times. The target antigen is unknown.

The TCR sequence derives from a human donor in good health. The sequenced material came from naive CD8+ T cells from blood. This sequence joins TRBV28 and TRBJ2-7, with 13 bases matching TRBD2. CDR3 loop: CASSFLGLAGAYEQYF. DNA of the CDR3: TGTGCCAGCAGTTTCCTCGGACTAGCGGGAGCTTACGAGCAGTACTTC.